This T cell receptor beta chain was identified during a study of blood T cell repertoires in COVID-19. Across the study: Acute and convalescent COVID-19 samples came from the United States, Italy and Spain. From T cells, B-cell-depleted T cells, or PBMCs came the material, which was cDNA or gDNA.

The ends were cut back, 10 bases at V and 2 bases at J, with 14 bases in the middle. The CDR3 contains 13 residues. Germline CDR1 is ENHRY and CDR2 is SYGVKD. In the original analysis: Quantification of nucleated cells was approximated via reference gene primer amplification. TCRdb's table, derived via immunoSEQ multiplex PCR, lists solely in-frame clones and lacks some. The V and J calls and the clone size are those of that table, but D and trimming were determined from the DNA. The repertoire includes roughly 80,000 clones, 76% of them detected once, and about 16% sits in the top ten. Sequencing was carried out using peripheral blood. V is TRBV10-3 and J is TRBJ1-2; tentatively, D is TRBD1 (6 bases). The clonotype comes from a man between 65 and 79 years old with active or convalescent COVID-19. CDR3 DNA sequence: TGTGCCACCAAACCTCAGGGGAACTATGGCTACACCTTC. Translated, it gives CATKPQGNYGYTF.